This T cell receptor beta chain was retrieved from a study of OX40 agonist ivuxolimab in advanced cancers. Study-wide points: Fewer expanded clones were found on average in CD4+ than in CD8+ T cells.

Produced via immunoSEQ multiplex PCR; TCRdb's table is partial and in-frame only. The repertoire holds 90,000 to 100,000 clones, with about four fifths as singletons. This clone was found a few times. What it recognizes is unknown. V was trimmed by 0 bases and J by 6 bases, leaving 15 bases between them. CDR1 is SGHDN and CDR2 is FVKESK in the germline V gene. The CDR3 spans 15 residues. V and J are TRBV14 and TRBJ2-7; weak D call: TRBD1 (6 bases). This TCR derives from an adult with an advanced solid tumor such as melanoma, head and neck, liver or kidney cancer. Sequencing used CD4+ or CD8+ T cells sorted from blood, obtained in a trial of the OX40 agonist ivuxolimab. CDR3 in DNA: TGTGCCAGCAGCCAAGAGGCCTCTAGAGGGGGCGAGCAGTACTTC. Its translation is CASSQEASRGGEQYF. The variable domain in full, with the rest retrieved from reference TRBV14 and TRBJ2-7, is EAGVTQFPSHSVIEKGQTVTLRCDPISGHDNLYWYRRVMGKEIKFLLHFVKESKQDESGMPNNRFLAERTGGTYSTLKVQPAELEDSGVYFCASSQEASRGGEQYFGPGTRLTVT.